This T cell receptor (beta chain) was recovered during a study of blood T cells in healthy people across ages. A J-beta primer mix and a sample-barcoded 5' primer were used in a second PCR of roughly 6 to 11 cycles. TCRdb redid the calling of the 5' RACE reads with MiXCR, one entry per CDR3 protein. The sample records about 780,000 distinct CDR3 sequences, about 46% being singletons. This CDR3 contains 14 residues. The junction had 10 bases not matched to a gene; V was cut back by 5 bases and J by 10 bases. The sample comprised blood. The sequence was obtained from a man older than 75 in good health. V gene TRBV12-3 or TRBV12-4 combines with J gene TRBJ2-5, with 10 bases that match TRBD1. DNA of the CDR3: TGTGCCAGCAGTCCCCAAGGGACAGGGGTTGGCCAGTACTTC. It yields the protein CASSPQGTGVGQYF.